The 29 T cell receptor beta chains below come from one sample, sequenced in a study of T cell changes during pregnancy in multiple sclerosis. The data were produced by immunoSEQ multiplex PCR, yet TCRdb's version contains in-frame clones alone and is incomplete. The profile shows about 80,000 clones, about 92% of them singletons. The sample was peripheral blood, taken before pregnancy. Receptors were obtained from a female donor with multiple sclerosis, enrolled in a pregnancy study.

This rearrangement joins TRBV5-1 to TRBJ2-1, with TRBD2 identical over 12 bases. The germline V gene encodes CDR1 SGHRS and CDR2 YFSETQ. The CDR3 runs to 20 residues. V lost 3 bases to trimming and J lost 3 bases; unmatched junction nucleotides: 16. The CDR3 DNA sequence: TGCGCCAGCAGCTCCGGTAGGGACTATGGACTAGCGGGGAGCTACAATGAGCAGTTCTTC. Its protein product is CASSSGRDYGLAGSYNEQFF.

This clone was recorded only once. J is TRBJ2-7 and V is TRBV9; 7 bases align to TRBD2. V lost 4 bases, J lost 0 bases, and 4 bases stayed unmatched. The CDR3 totals 14 residues. Germline V gene lookup returns CDR1 SGDLS and CDR2 YYNGEE. The CDR3: CASSPGGSSYEQYF. CDR3 in DNA: TGTGCCAGCAGCCCGGGGGGTAGCTCCTACGAGCAGTACTTC.

The chain combines TRBV11-2 with TRBJ2-5, with 8 bases lining up with TRBD1. This CDR3 is 16 amino acids long. Per germline, CDR1 SGHAT and CDR2 FQNNGV. Trimming cost V 1 base and J 4 bases; bases outside gene matches: 8. This CDR3 reads CASSLVDRDWGETQYF. CDR3 in DNA: TGTGCCAGCAGCTTAGTGGACAGGGATTGGGGAGAGACCCAGTACTTC.

V and J are TRBV2 and TRBJ2-1; D is perhaps TRBD2 (6 bases). With 7 bases removed from V and 4 bases from J, the gap between germline ends came to 11 bases. There are 13 residues in the CDR3. Per the germline V gene, CDR1 is SNHLY and CDR2 is FYNNEI. The CDR3 nucleotides are TGTGCCAGCACTCGACTAGGTTACAATGAGCAGTTCTTC. Translated: CASTRLGYNEQFF.

This clone has just one count. The genes are TRBV5-6 and TRBJ1-4, with D uncertain. Germline lookup yields CDR1 SGHDT and CDR2 YYEEEE. CDR3 length equals 19 residues. Between the trimmed V and J ends, which lost 4 bases and 0 bases, there was a span of 22 bases. CDR3: CASSHWVPNGRATNEKLFF. The CDR3 region has the DNA TGTGCCAGCAGCCACTGGGTGCCCAATGGCCGGGCAACTAATGAAAAACTGTTTTTT.

About this clone: The sample carries other DNA sequences with the same CDR3. This sequence joins TRBV11-3 and TRBJ1-1; D not resolved. CDR3 length equals 13 residues. Germline lookup yields CDR1 SGHNT and CDR2 YENEEA. Trimming left V 1 base short and J 1 base short, with 4 bases between. The CDR3: CASSLGGNTEAFF. The CDR3 coding sequence is TGTGCCAGCAGCTTAGGAGGGAACACTGAAGCTTTCTTT.

J is TRBJ2-7 and V is TRBV19, with D possibly being TRBD2 (5 bases). Trimming cost V 5 bases and J 6 bases, with 11 bases left between them. CDR3 length: 12 amino acids. CDR1 is LNHDA and CDR2 is SQIVND in the germline V gene (reference sequence). CDR3 DNA sequence: TGTGCCAGTAGTTTACTAGGCGCCGAGCAGTACTTC. Translated, it gives CASSLLGAEQYF.

The genes are TRBV7-8 and TRBJ1-2; no clear D gene. Trimming took off 5 bases at V and 3 bases at J, with 16 bases between the two ends. The CDR3 loop spans 15 amino acids. CDR1 and CDR2 (germline): SGHVS, FQNEAQ. For the CDR3, the DNA is TGTGCCAGCAGCAAAAGCGGGTGGTCGGACTATGGCTACACCTTC. Amino acid sequence: CASSKSGWSDYGYTF.

The rearrangement joins TRBV30 to TRBJ1-6; D is ambiguous. The CDR3 is made up of 13 amino acids. Trimming took 2 bases from V and 7 from J, leaving 9 bases between them. The germline V gene encodes CDR1 GTSNPN and CDR2 SVGIG (reference sequence). The CDR3 DNA follows: TGTGCCTGGAGTCCCCGGGGAAATTCACCCCTCCACTTT. Translating it yields CAWSPRGNSPLHF.

V gene TRBV27 combines with J gene TRBJ2-5; perhaps TRBD1 as D (6 bases). V was clipped by 0 bases and J by 2 bases, with 16 bases between them. CDR1 is MNHEY, CDR2 SMNVEV, per germline (reference sequence). The CDR3 spans 17 residues. DNA for the CDR3: TGTGCCAGCAGTTTATCCCCTCCAGGGGAAGTACAAGAGACCCAGTACTTC. Encoded protein: CASSLSPPGEVQETQYF.

This chain links TRBV13 with TRBJ2-7; D is perhaps TRBD1 (5 bases). CDR1 is PRHDT and CDR2 is FYEKMQ in the germline V gene (reference sequence). V was shortened by 0 bases and J by 0 bases, with 6 bases between the two germline ends. The CDR3 is made up of 14 amino acids. The CDR3 DNA reads TGTGCCAGCAGCTTAGGAAGGGGCTCCTACGAGCAGTACTTC. It yields the protein CASSLGRGSYEQYF.

This rearrangement joins TRBV29-1 to TRBJ2-2; 7 nucleotides line up with TRBD2. Per the germline V gene, CDR1 is SQVTM and CDR2 is ANQGSEA. The trim removed 3 bases at V and 6 bases at J, leaving 4 bases unmatched. The CDR3 runs 13 residues. CDR3 sequence: CSVEAGEAGELFF. The CDR3 DNA sequence: TGCAGCGTTGAGGCGGGGGAAGCCGGGGAGCTGTTTTTT.

The rearrangement uses TRBV7-9 and TRBJ2-3; 9 nucleotides match TRBD2. The CDR3 runs 14 residues. V was clipped by 1 base and J by 5 bases; unmatched bases: 1. Germline loops: CDR1 SEHNR, CDR2 FQNEAQ (reference sequence). The CDR3 protein is CASSLELAGDTQYF. The CDR3, as DNA: TGTGCCAGCAGCTTAGAACTAGCGGGAGATACGCAGTATTTT.

The CDR3 DNA reads as TGTGCCACCAGCAGTACATCACAGGGTTACGAGCAGTACTTC. This codes for CATSSTSQGYEQYF. This rearrangement joins TRBV15 to TRBJ2-7, with D possibly being TRBD1 (6 bases). The CDR3 extends over 14 amino acids. Trimming shortened V by 3 bases and J by 4 bases, and 13 bases separated the two germline ends. Germline loops: CDR1 LNHNV, CDR2 YYDKDF (reference sequence).

As concerns this clone: The junction departs from the called germline gene at one end, perhaps through a read error. V is TRBV7-7 and J is TRBJ2-5, with TRBD2 matching over 9 bases. The CDR3 sequence is 16 residues long. Germline values: CDR1 SSHAT, CDR2 FNYEAQ (reference sequence). CDR3 protein: CASSLLSGGLQETQYF. The CDR3, as DNA: TGTGCTAGCAGCTTATTGAGCGGGGGGCTCCAAGAGACCCAGTACTTC.

This clone was seen more than once but under ten times. J is TRBJ1-2 and V is TRBV6-1; the match to TRBD1 covers 9 bases. There are 16 residues in the CDR3. CDR1 and CDR2 from the germline V gene are MNHNS and SASEGT. V lost 3 bases to trimming and J lost 0 bases; unmatched junction nucleotides: 5. CDR3: CASSETGGRANYGYTF. CDR3 nucleotides: TGTGCCAGCAGTGAGACAGGGGGTCGAGCTAACTATGGCTACACCTTC.

J is TRBJ1-5 and V is TRBV5-6, with D tentatively TRBD1 (6 bases). Trimming took off 2 bases at V and 6 bases at J, with 9 bases between the two ends. The CDR3 runs to 13 residues. Germline lookup yields CDR1 SGHDT and CDR2 YYEEEE. This CDR3 reads CASSFIGGQPQHF. The DNA of the CDR3 is TGTGCCAGCAGCTTTATAGGGGGTCAGCCCCAGCATTTT.

This clone has only a few counts. The chain employs TRBV7-9 and TRBJ1-6, with D hard to call. Germline V gene data show CDR1 as SEHNR and CDR2 as FQNEAQ (reference sequence). Trimming stripped 5 bases from V and 14 bases from J, with 16 bases between. CDR3 length equals 13 residues. In nucleotides, the CDR3 is TGTGCCAGCAGCACTTGGGGAGGTACGGCCCTCCACTTT. It yields the protein CASSTWGGTALHF.

The sample holds one count of this clone. V and J are TRBV7-3 and TRBJ2-7, with 11 bases aligning to TRBD2. V lost 5 bases, J lost 2 bases, and 11 bases stayed unmatched. The germline V gene has CDR1 SGHTA and CDR2 FQGTGA. CDR3 length: 17 amino acids. The CDR3: CASSPTPLAGGPYEQYF. The DNA for the CDR3 is TGTGCCAGCAGCCCTACCCCTCTAGCGGGGGGTCCCTACGAGCAGTACTTC.

CDR3 in amino acids: CASSQSPRDTEAFF. The CDR3 DNA sequence: TGCGCCAGCAGCCAATCCCCCAGGGACACTGAAGCTTTCTTT. The chain links TRBV4-1 to TRBJ1-1, with D possibly matching TRBD1 (5 bases). Germline CDR1 is MGHRA and CDR2 is YSYEKL. The CDR3 covers 14 residues. V was trimmed by 2 bases and J by 3 bases, leaving 10 bases between them.

The gene calls are TRBV6-6 and TRBJ2-7; 8 nucleotides line up with TRBD2. Germline V lookup: CDR1 MNHNY, CDR2 SVGAGI (reference sequence). The CDR3 has 16 residues. With 2 bases clipped from V and 3 bases from J, the junction kept 9 bases outside the gene matches. In DNA, the CDR3 is TGTGCCAGCAGTTACCCAGATGGGCGGGGGGACTACGAGCAGTACTTC. Amino acid sequence: CASSYPDGRGDYEQYF.

The chain carries TRBV4-1 and TRBJ2-5, with 8 positions matching TRBD2. The germline V gene encodes CDR1 MGHRA and CDR2 YSYEKL. This CDR3 spans 15 amino acids. V trimming: 4 bases; J trimming: 5 bases; junction bases outside the gene matches: 9. The CDR3: CASSPGGGMGETQYF. The CDR3, as DNA: TGCGCCAGCAGCCCCGGCGGGGGGATGGGGGAGACCCAGTACTTC.

The chain uses TRBV19 and TRBJ2-1; the match to TRBD2 covers 8 bases. The germline CDR1 and CDR2 sequences are LNHDA and SQIVND (reference sequence). V lost 4 bases, J lost 6 bases, and 8 bases stayed unmatched. The CDR3 has 15 amino acids. The CDR3 protein is CASSKPTGLGNEQFF. The DNA of the CDR3 is TGTGCCAGTAGTAAACCCACGGGACTAGGCAATGAGCAGTTCTTC. The variable domain in full, with the rest retrieved from reference TRBV19 and TRBJ2-1, is DGGITQSPKYLFRKEGQNVTLSCEQNLNHDAMYWYRQDPGQGLRLIYYSQIVNDFQKGDIAEGYSVSREKKESFPLTVTSAQKNPTAFYLCASSKPTGLGNEQFFGPGTRLTVL.

The V and J genes are TRBV2 and TRBJ1-2; possibly TRBD1 for D (5 bases). The germline V gene has CDR1 SNHLY and CDR2 FYNNEI. The CDR3 length is 13 residues. With 6 bases removed from V and 4 bases from J, the gap between germline ends came to 12 bases. The CDR3, as DNA: TGTGCCAGCAGCCGTCAGGGCCTCTATGGCTACACCTTC. This gives the protein CASSRQGLYGYTF.

This clone was counted once. The chain recombines TRBV5-1 with TRBJ1-4, with D uncertain. Germline V gene sequence: CDR1 SGHRS, CDR2 YFSETQ. This CDR3 has 16 residues. V was pared by 4 bases and J by 5 bases, with 18 bases between. CDR3 amino acids: CASSPTPAEINEKLFF. CDR3 nucleotides: TGCGCCAGCAGCCCCACCCCGGCGGAGATAAATGAAAAACTGTTTTTT. The variable domain in full, completed from reference TRBV5-1 and TRBJ1-4, reads KAGVTQTPRYLIKTRGQQVTLSCSPISGHRSVSWYQQTPGQGLQFLFEYFSETQRNKGNFPGRFSGRQFSNSRSEMNVSTLELGDSALYLCASSPTPAEINEKLFFGSGTQLSVL.

This rearrangement joins TRBV30 to TRBJ1-5; D gene unclear. The V end lost 0 bases, the J end lost 11 bases, and 11 bases lay between the germline ends. Germline values: CDR1 GTSNPN, CDR2 SVGIG (reference sequence). The CDR3 totals 12 residues. The CDR3 DNA follows: TGTGCCTGGAGTGTTTCCGGCGGGTCCCAGCATTTT. Translated, it gives CAWSVSGGSQHF.

CDR3 sequence: CASSMYFGSPLHF. The CDR3 nucleotides are TGTGCCAGTAGTATGTATTTCGGGTCACCCCTCCACTTT. The chain joins TRBV19 to TRBJ1-6, with D unresolved. This CDR3 has 13 amino acids. Looked up from germline, CDR1 is LNHDA and CDR2 is SQIVND (reference sequence). V shed 3 bases and J shed 10 bases, with 10 bases lying between them.

Regarding this clone: The DNA is left out, because the CDR3 cannot be placed on it with certainty; the CDR3 is given as TCRdb lists it. The CDR3 loop reads CSVGRGAACF. This chain uses TRBV29-1 with TRBJ2-7; TRBD1, as called in the table, went unchecked against the DNA. Inclusive of both ends, the CDR3 amounts to 10 amino acids. Per germline, CDR1 SQVTM and CDR2 ANQGSEA.

The chain links TRBV2 to TRBJ2-5, with D tentatively TRBD1 (6 bases). Trimming took 4 bases from V and 2 from J, leaving 11 bases between them. CDR1 and CDR2 (germline): SNHLY, FYNNEI. This CDR3 comprises 14 residues. The CDR3 DNA reads as TGTGCCAGCAGTGCGGGACAAATACAAGAGACCCAGTACTTC. Translation: CASSAGQIQETQYF. The variable domain in full, with the rest retrieved from reference TRBV2 and TRBJ2-5, is EPEVTQTPSHQVTQMGQEVILRCVPISNHLYFYWYRQILGQKVEFLVSFYNNEISEKSEIFDDQFSVERPDGSNFTLKIRSTKLEDSAMYFCASSAGQIQETQYFGPGTRLLVL.